The present TCR beta chain was sequenced within a study of blood T cells in healthy people across ages. V was shortened by 4 bases and J by 2 bases, with 26 bases between the two germline ends. CDR3 length: 19 amino acids. Germline V gene sequence: CDR1 MNHEY, CDR2 SVGEGT. It was with a sample-barcoded 5' primer and a J-beta primer mix that a second PCR of roughly 7 to 12 cycles was run. MiXCR, applied by TCRdb to the 5' RACE reads, yields one record per CDR3 protein. The repertoire holds about 1.8 million distinct CDR3 sequences, with around half as singletons. V and J are TRBV6-2 or TRBV6-3 and TRBJ2-5; a weak D match, TRBD2 (7 bases). The clonotype comes from a woman in her thirties or forties in good health. Sequencing input: blood. CDR3 sequence (DNA): TGTGCCAGCAGTTTTACCCCCTCCGGGGCGGGGGCTAGACAAGAGACCCAGTACTTC. It is translated as CASSFTPSGAGARQETQYF.